The following is a T cell receptor beta chain sequence with its context. These data originate in a study of T cell changes during pregnancy in multiple sclerosis. Germline loops: CDR1 MRHNA, CDR2 SNTAGT. Unmatched junction bases numbered 5, after V lost 2 bases and J lost 6 bases. This CDR3 region has 15 residues. The repertoire was sequenced with immunoSEQ multiplex PCR; TCRdb's copy has only in-frame clones and lacks some. This table has under 85,000 clones, over 75% appearing once. The chain joins TRBV6-4 to TRBJ2-1, with 9 bases aligning to TRBD2. Sequences were derived from peripheral blood, sampled in the third trimester of pregnancy. The receptor was isolated from a female donor with multiple sclerosis, enrolled in a pregnancy study. CDR3 loop: CASSDTGLAINEQFF. As DNA, the CDR3 is TGTGCCAGCAGTGACACAGGACTAGCGATCAATGAGCAGTTCTTC.